The T cell receptor beta chain described here comes from a study of blood T cell repertoires in COVID-19. V lost 3 bases and J 7 bases, leaving 22 bases between the germline ends. There are 17 residues in the CDR3. CDR1 is KGHSH and CDR2 is LQKENI in the germline V gene. The method was immunoSEQ multiplex PCR; TCRdb's version includes in-frame clones alone and lacks a portion of them. The data hold about 370,000 clones, with 85% to 90% observed a single time. Sample: PBMCs or T cells enriched from blood (not recorded which). The origin of this receptor is a man aged 18 to 35 who had recovered from COVID-19. V gene TRBV18 combines with J gene TRBJ2-1; weak D call: TRBD1 (5 bases). The CDR3 sequence is CASSPPNRNRQKNEQFF. CDR3 bases: TGTGCCAGCTCACCTCCAAATAGAAACCGACAGAAAAATGAGCAGTTCTTC.